The 17 T cell receptor beta chains given below trace back to one sample, sequenced in a study of T cell responses to AZD1222 COVID-19 vaccine. Clones were read by immunoSEQ multiplex PCR, and TCRdb kept only the in-frame ones, dropping some. The sample has about 150,000 clones; roughly 90% are singletons. The starting material was peripheral blood, obtained 28 days after the second AZD1222 dose. The receptors derive from an adult who received the AZD1222 COVID-19 vaccine.

This clone was detected once. The genes are TRBV10-1 and TRBJ2-7; 7 bases line up with TRBD2. The junction had 9 bases not matched to a gene; V was cut back by 7 bases and J by 3 bases. The CDR3 length is 14 residues. Germline V CDR1 and CDR2: WNHNN, SYGVQD (reference sequence). The CDR3 spells CASKFREVGYEQYF. In DNA, the CDR3 is TGCGCCAGCAAGTTCCGGGAGGTCGGCTACGAGCAGTACTTC.

The chain joins TRBV12-3 or TRBV12-4 to TRBJ1-1, with D possibly matching TRBD1 (6 bases). V gave up 6 bases and J gave up 2 bases, with 10 bases separating them. The CDR3 has 13 amino acids. The CDR3 is CASRGGKNTEAFF. The CDR3 DNA is TGTGCCAGCAGGGGGGGCAAAAACACTGAAGCTTTCTTT.

The chain recombines TRBV30 with TRBJ2-1; the match to TRBD2 covers 8 bases. Per the germline V gene, CDR1 is GTSNPN and CDR2 is SVGIG (reference sequence). This CDR3 region has 14 residues. Trimming took 1 base from V and 9 from J; bases not matched to a gene: 8. The CDR3: CAWSEAGEGTEQFF. The CDR3 DNA reads as TGTGCCTGGAGTGAAGCGGGGGAGGGCACTGAGCAGTTCTTC.

J is TRBJ1-2 and V is TRBV4-1; a possible D gene is TRBD1 (6 bases). The ends were cut back, 4 bases at V and 6 bases at J, with 18 bases in the middle. The germline V gene has CDR1 MGHRA and CDR2 YSYEKL. The CDR3 totals 15 residues. CDR3 bases: TGCGCCAGCAGCCCCTTGGGCAGGGGAAAGGATGGCTACACCTTC. Encoded protein: CASSPLGRGKDGYTF.

The chain joins TRBV5-4 to TRBJ2-5; no definite D call. The germline CDR1 and CDR2 sequences are SGHNT and YYREEE (reference sequence). This CDR3 contains 13 residues. V was pared by 0 bases and J by 1 base, with 4 bases between. This CDR3 reads CASSLESQETQYF. CDR3 DNA: TGTGCCAGCAGCTTGGAGAGCCAAGAGACCCAGTACTTC.

The chain has TRBV9 and TRBJ2-1; possibly TRBD2 for D (5 bases). Trimming pared 0 bases from V and 13 bases from J, leaving 17 bases between. The germline gives CDR1 SGDLS, CDR2 YYNGEE. The CDR3 extends over 14 amino acids. The CDR3 sequence is CASSVASGGSVQFF. The CDR3 nucleotides are TGTGCCAGCAGCGTAGCTTCAGGCGGGTCCGTCCAGTTCTTC.

The rearrangement links TRBV10-3 to TRBJ1-6, with 7 bases that match TRBD1. CDR3 size: 14 residues. Germline lookup yields CDR1 ENHRY and CDR2 SYGVKD. J gave up 5 bases and V 8 bases, and 6 bases lay outside the gene matches. CDR3 in DNA: TGTGCCATCCGGACCGGACAGGATAATTCACCCCTCCACTTT. It encodes CAIRTGQDNSPLHF.

The gene calls are TRBV5-1 and TRBJ1-5; D possibly corresponds to TRBD1 (5 bases). The CDR3 runs 17 residues. V was pared by 2 bases and J by 2 bases, with 17 bases between. Germline CDR1 and CDR2: SGHRS and YFSETQ. The CDR3 nucleotides are TGCGCCAGCAGCTTAGAACCGGGGCAAAGGGGCAATCAGCCCCAGCATTTT. Translated: CASSLEPGQRGNQPQHF. Full variable domain (missing parts from reference TRBV5-1 and TRBJ1-5): KAGVTQTPRYLIKTRGQQVTLSCSPISGHRSVSWYQQTPGQGLQFLFEYFSETQRNKGNFPGRFSGRQFSNSRSEMNVSTLELGDSALYLCASSLEPGQRGNQPQHFGDGTRLSIL.

The V and J genes are TRBV2 and TRBJ2-2; D remains ambiguous. With 2 bases removed from V and 4 bases from J, the gap between germline ends came to 5 bases. CDR3 size: 13 residues. Per germline, CDR1 SNHLY and CDR2 FYNNEI. CDR3 region: CASSERATGELFF. CDR3 sequence (DNA): TGTGCCAGCAGTGAACGAGCCACCGGGGAGCTGTTTTTT.

This clone was seen only once. The chain couples TRBV5-1 to TRBJ2-7; D is unclear. Germline assignment: CDR1 SGHRS and CDR2 YFSETQ. V lost 4 bases, J lost 5 bases, and 16 bases lay in between. CDR3 length equals 14 residues. CDR3 sequence: CASSLFTAPDEQYF. CDR3 sequence (DNA): TGCGCCAGCAGCCTCTTTACAGCCCCTGACGAGCAGTACTTC. Looking up the rest from reference TRBV5-1 and TRBJ2-7 gives the full variable domain: KAGVTQTPRYLIKTRGQQVTLSCSPISGHRSVSWYQQTPGQGLQFLFEYFSETQRNKGNFPGRFSGRQFSNSRSEMNVSTLELGDSALYLCASSLFTAPDEQYFGPGTRLTVT.

V and J are TRBV5-1 and TRBJ1-1; TRBD1 matches at 8 bases. The CDR3 has 14 amino acids. Per the germline V gene, CDR1 is SGHRS and CDR2 is YFSETQ. The V segment lost 4 bases and the J segment 1 base; nucleotides outside the gene matches: 3. CDR3 sequence: CASSPQGENTEAFF. The CDR3 DNA follows: TGCGCCAGCAGCCCACAGGGGGAGAACACTGAAGCTTTCTTT.

The chain employs TRBV7-9 and TRBJ2-7, with TRBD2 matching 8 bases. Unmatched junction bases numbered 9, after V lost 1 base and J lost 4 bases. CDR1 SEHNR and CDR2 FQNEAQ come from the germline V gene (reference sequence). CDR3 length equals 16 residues. CDR3 bases: TGTGCCAGCAGCTTAGGATGGAGCGGGAGCGGGTACGAGCAGTACTTC. This encodes CASSLGWSGSGYEQYF.

The CDR3 region has the DNA TGTGCCAGCAGCCCGATGTGGGAGCTCACAGATACGCAGTATTTT. Residues: CASSPMWELTDTQYF. The chain carries TRBV5-6 and TRBJ2-3; D is perhaps TRBD2 (5 bases). The germline CDR1 and CDR2 sequences are SGHDT and YYEEEE. V lost 4 bases to trimming and J lost 2 bases, with 14 bases between them. This CDR3 contains 15 residues.

Turning to this clone: The sample holds other DNA sequences that translate to the same CDR3. The chain carries TRBV7-2 and TRBJ2-7; the D gene is possibly TRBD1 (6 bases). This CDR3 is 14 amino acids long. Germline V lookup: CDR1 SGHTA, CDR2 FQGNSA. V lost 5 bases, J lost 0 bases, and 11 bases lay in between. This chain's CDR3 is CASSLRDTSYEQYF. The CDR3 bases are TGTGCCAGCAGCCTAAGGGACACCTCCTACGAGCAGTACTTC.

This clone was detected once. The chain has TRBV28 and TRBJ1-5; D is unclear. The CDR3 totals 12 residues. V was cut by 2 bases and J by 9 bases, with 8 bases left in between. Germline CDR1 reads MDHEN; CDR2 reads SYDVKM. As DNA, the CDR3 is TGTGCCAGCAGTTTAGCCGGGAGGCCCCAGCATTTT. It is translated as CASSLAGRPQHF. The variable domain in full, completed from reference TRBV28 and TRBJ1-5, reads DVKVTQSSRYLVKRTGEKVFLECVQDMDHENMFWYRQDPGLGLRLIYFSYDVKMKEKGDIPEGYSVSREKKERFSLILESASTNQTSMYLCASSLAGRPQHFGDGTRLSIL.

The chain combines TRBV4-3 with TRBJ1-5; no reliable D call. Trimming took off 0 bases at V and 1 base at J, with 16 bases between the two ends. The germline V gene encodes CDR1 LGHNA and CDR2 YSLEER. The CDR3 totals 18 residues. The CDR3 DNA sequence: TGCGCCAGCAGCCAAGATCTAAGGGTACGGGTAAGCAATCAGCCCCAGCATTTT. This codes for CASSQDLRVRVSNQPQHF.

This chain connects TRBV18 to TRBJ1-2; D is possibly TRBD1 (5 bases). With 3 bases removed from V and 7 bases from J, the gap between germline ends came to 27 bases. The CDR3 contains 18 residues. CDR1 and CDR2 (germline): KGHSH, LQKENI. Here the CDR3 DNA reads TGTGCCAGCTCACCGCGAGAGACAGCAACCATCAGTGAGGGTGGCTACACCTTC. It encodes CASSPRETATISEGGYTF.